The next 7 T cell receptor beta chains were all read from a single sample in a study of OX40 agonist ivuxolimab in advanced cancers. Profiling relied on immunoSEQ multiplex PCR, and the TCRdb table lists in-frame clones only, not all of them. Counted here are about 84,000 clones, approximately 92% occurring once; the ten biggest clones make up 0.15% to 0.2%. The sample here was CD4+ or CD8+ T cells sorted from blood, taken in a trial of the OX40 agonist ivuxolimab. These TCRs come from an adult with an advanced solid tumor such as melanoma, head and neck, liver or kidney cancer.

This clone was detected only once. The J gene is TRBJ2-7, the V gene TRBV9; possibly TRBD1 for D (5 bases). Deletions cut 2 bases from V and 6 bases from J, with 18 bases between. CDR3 length: 15 amino acids. The germline V gene encodes CDR1 SGDLS and CDR2 YYNGEE. The CDR3 coding sequence is TGTGCCAGCAGCGTGGACCAGGGCCCTCTGGGCGAGCAGTACTTC. This translates into CASSVDQGPLGEQYF. Full variable domain (missing parts from reference TRBV9 and TRBJ2-7): DSGVTQTPKHLITATGQRVTLRCSPRSGDLSVYWYQQSLDQGLQFLIQYYNGEERAKGNILERFSAQQFPDLHSELNLSSLELGDSALYFCASSVDQGPLGEQYFGPGTRLTVT.

V usage is TRBV6-6 and J usage is TRBJ2-5; 9 bases are a match to TRBD1. This CDR3 is 13 amino acids long. Losses at the gene ends were 7 bases for V and 6 bases for J; bases not matched to a gene: 6. Germline lookup yields CDR1 MNHNY and CDR2 SVGAGI (reference sequence). The CDR3 spells CASIPGQGQTQYF. For the CDR3, the DNA is TGTGCCAGCATCCCGGGACAGGGTCAGACCCAGTACTTC.

The chain links TRBV5-1 to TRBJ1-1; TRBD1 might be the D (5 bases). Trimming removed 2 bases from V and 1 base from J, with 12 bases in between. The CDR3 sequence is 15 residues long. In germline, CDR1 is SGHRS, CDR2 YFSETQ. CDR3 sequence: CASSLQPQGNTEAFF. The DNA for the CDR3 is TGCGCCAGCAGCTTACAGCCGCAGGGGAACACTGAAGCTTTCTTT.

The genes are TRBV5-4 and TRBJ1-3; D is unclear. Germline loops: CDR1 SGHNT, CDR2 YYREEE (reference sequence). This CDR3 has 15 amino acids. V gave up 0 bases and J gave up 0 bases, with 7 bases separating them. CDR3 in DNA: TGTGCCAGCAGCTTGGGTCTCCTCTCTGGAAACACCATATATTTT. This codes for CASSLGLLSGNTIYF. The variable domain in full, completed from reference TRBV5-4 and TRBJ1-3, reads ETGVTQSPTHLIKTRGQQVTLRCSSQSGHNTVSWYQQALGQGPQFIFQYYREEENGRGNFPPRFSGLQFPNYSSELNVNALELDDSALYLCASSLGLLSGNTIYFGEGSWLTVV.

The rearrangement links TRBV10-3 to TRBJ1-2; 7 nucleotides align to TRBD1. Germline CDR1 ENHRY, CDR2 SYGVKD. Unmatched junction bases numbered 6, after V lost 10 bases and J lost 1 base. The CDR3 runs to 13 residues. The CDR3 loop reads CATRDSINYGYTF. For the CDR3, the DNA is TGTGCCACCAGGGACAGCATTAACTATGGCTACACCTTC.

V is TRBV30 and J is TRBJ2-4; D gene unclear. V shed 0 bases and J shed 7 bases, with 7 bases lying between them. Germline assignment: CDR1 GTSNPN and CDR2 SVGIG (reference sequence). The CDR3 spans 12 residues. The CDR3 DNA sequence: TGTGCCTGGAGTGTAGACGGGAACATTCAGTACTTC. It is translated as CAWSVDGNIQYF.

This rearrangement joins TRBV7-3 to TRBJ2-2; 7 nucleotides line up with TRBD1. The CDR3 length is 15 residues. With 5 bases clipped from V and 4 bases from J, the junction kept 7 bases outside the gene matches. Per germline, CDR1 SGHTA and CDR2 FQGTGA. CDR3 region: CASSPDRVGTGELFF. In DNA form, the CDR3 reads TGTGCCAGCAGCCCAGACAGGGTGGGCACCGGGGAGCTGTTTTTT. Filled out from reference TRBV7-3 and TRBJ2-2, the complete variable domain reads GAGVSQTPSNKVTEKGKYVELRCDPISGHTALYWYRQSLGQGPEFLIYFQGTGAADDSGLPNDRFFAVRPEGSVSTLKIQRTERGDSAVYLCASSPDRVGTGELFFGEGSRLTVL.